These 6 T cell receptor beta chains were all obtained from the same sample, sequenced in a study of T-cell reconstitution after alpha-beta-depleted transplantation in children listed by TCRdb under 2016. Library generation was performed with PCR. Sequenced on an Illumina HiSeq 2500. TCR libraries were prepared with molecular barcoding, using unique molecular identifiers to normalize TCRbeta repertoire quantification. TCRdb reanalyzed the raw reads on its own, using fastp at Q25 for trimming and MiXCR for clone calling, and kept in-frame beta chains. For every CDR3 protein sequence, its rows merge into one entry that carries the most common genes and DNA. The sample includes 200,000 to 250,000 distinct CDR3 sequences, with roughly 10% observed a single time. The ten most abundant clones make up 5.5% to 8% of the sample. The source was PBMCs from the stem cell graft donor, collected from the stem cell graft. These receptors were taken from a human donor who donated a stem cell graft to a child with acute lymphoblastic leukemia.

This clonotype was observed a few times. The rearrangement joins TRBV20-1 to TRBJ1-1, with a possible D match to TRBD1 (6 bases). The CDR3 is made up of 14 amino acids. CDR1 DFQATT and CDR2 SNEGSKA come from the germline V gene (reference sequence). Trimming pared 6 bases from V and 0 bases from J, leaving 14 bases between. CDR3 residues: CSASRPGVNTEAFF. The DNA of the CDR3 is TGCAGTGCCAGCCGCCCAGGGGTGAACACTGAAGCTTTCTTT.

CDR3 loop: CASSEGGFGQPQHF. The DNA for the CDR3 is TGTGCCAGCAGCGAAGGGGGTTTCGGCCAGCCCCAGCATTTT. J is TRBJ1-5 and V is TRBV12-3 or TRBV12-4; D is perhaps TRBD1 (6 bases). Trimming cost V 6 bases and J 7 bases, with 16 bases left between them. This CDR3 is built from 14 residues.

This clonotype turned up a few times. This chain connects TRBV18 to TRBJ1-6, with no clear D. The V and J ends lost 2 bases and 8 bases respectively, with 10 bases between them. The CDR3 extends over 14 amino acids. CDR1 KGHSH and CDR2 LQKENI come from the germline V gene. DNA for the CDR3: TGTGCCAGCTCACCAACGGTTCCGGATTCACCCCTCCACTTT. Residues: CASSPTVPDSPLHF.

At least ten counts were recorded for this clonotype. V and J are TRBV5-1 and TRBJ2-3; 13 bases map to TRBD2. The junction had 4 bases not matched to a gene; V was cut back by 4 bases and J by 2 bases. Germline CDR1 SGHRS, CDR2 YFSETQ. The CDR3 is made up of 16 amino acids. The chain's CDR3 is CASSKGLAGDTDTQYF. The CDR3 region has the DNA TGCGCCAGCAGCAAAGGACTAGCGGGAGACACAGATACGCAGTATTTT.

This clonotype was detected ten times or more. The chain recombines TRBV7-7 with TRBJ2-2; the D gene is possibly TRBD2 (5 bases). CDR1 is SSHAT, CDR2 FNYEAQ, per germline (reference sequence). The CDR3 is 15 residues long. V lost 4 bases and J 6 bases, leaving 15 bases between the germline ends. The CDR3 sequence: CASSSGIPPAGELFF. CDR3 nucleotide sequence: TGTGCCAGCAGCTCCGGGATTCCACCGGCCGGGGAGCTGTTTTTT.

CDR3 sequence: CASSELKLGETQYF. CDR3 in DNA: TGTGCCAGCAGTGAACTAAAGCTCGGAGAGACCCAGTACTTC. The chain employs TRBV25-1 and TRBJ2-5; D unresolved. The CDR3 has 14 residues. Trimming removed 2 bases at V and 4 bases at J, with 11 bases between. Per the germline V gene, CDR1 is MGHDK and CDR2 is SYGVNS.